The 28 T cell receptor beta chains presented below share a single source sample, sequenced in a study of cytomegalovirus exposure and HLA in healthy donors. Researchers ran the PCR with 60 Vbeta and 13 Jbeta primers. Only in-frame clones appear in the TCRdb table, and some are missing; sequencing was by immunoSEQ multiplex PCR. Here the sample spans more than 110,000 clones, approximately 77% being singletons. The sample taken for sequencing was PBMCs. The receptors derive from a woman aged 45-65 years in good health and CMV-seronegative.

This chain connects TRBV5-1 to TRBJ1-6; 8 bases fit TRBD1. Germline trimming cut 4 bases from V and 5 bases from J; bases unmatched to any gene: 8. Germline values: CDR1 SGHRS, CDR2 YFSETQ. The length of the CDR3 is 16 residues. The DNA for the CDR3 is TGCGCCAGCAGCACCCGGACAGGGAAAGATAATTCACCCCTCCACTTT. The encoded protein is CASSTRTGKDNSPLHF.

The chain recombines TRBV7-2 with TRBJ1-1; the D gene is possibly TRBD1 (5 bases). CDR1 is SGHTA, CDR2 FQGNSA, per germline. This CDR3 contains 13 residues. With 5 bases removed from V and 6 bases from J, the gap between germline ends came to 13 bases. The CDR3 protein is CASSPGLFSEAFF. CDR3 coding DNA: TGTGCCAGCAGCCCGGGACTTTTTTCTGAAGCTTTCTTT.

The chain employs TRBV28 and TRBJ1-3, with D possibly TRBD1 on 5 matching bases. With 4 bases removed from V and 0 bases from J, the gap between germline ends came to 13 bases. The CDR3 totals 16 residues. Germline V gene sequence: CDR1 MDHEN, CDR2 SYDVKM. CDR3 amino acids: CASSWVNRYSGNTIYF. In DNA form, the CDR3 reads TGTGCCAGCAGTTGGGTGAACAGGTACTCTGGAAACACCATATATTTT.

The chain employs TRBV5-1 and TRBJ2-7; D not certain. Germline V gene sequence: CDR1 SGHRS, CDR2 YFSETQ. CDR3 length equals 14 residues. With 0 bases removed from V and 5 bases from J, the gap between germline ends came to 12 bases. CDR3 amino acids: CASSLAPVSNEQYF. CDR3 DNA sequence: TGCGCCAGCAGCTTGGCGCCGGTCTCGAACGAGCAGTACTTC.

The V call is TRBV2, the J call TRBJ2-1; tentative D call: TRBD1 (6 bases). V was clipped by 6 bases and J by 4 bases, with 10 bases between them. The length of the CDR3 is 13 residues. CDR1 and CDR2 from the germline V gene are SNHLY and FYNNEI. Here the CDR3 DNA reads TGTGCCAGCAGCCCCGGACAGTACAATGAGCAGTTCTTC. It codes for CASSPGQYNEQFF.

This chain connects TRBV7-2 to TRBJ2-7; D perhaps matches TRBD2 (6 bases). CDR1 is SGHTA and CDR2 is FQGNSA in the germline V gene. The V end was cut by 1 base, the J end by 7 bases, with 14 bases between. The CDR3 sequence is 14 residues long. The CDR3 sequence: CASSLVSREEEQYF. DNA for the CDR3: TGTGCCAGCAGCTTAGTTAGCAGGGAGGAAGAGCAGTACTTC. The full variable domain, rest sourced from reference TRBV7-2 and TRBJ2-7, is GAGVSQSPSNKVTEKGKDVELRCDPISGHTALYWYRQSLGQGLEFLIYFQGNSAPDKSGLPSDRFSAERTGGSVSTLTIQRTQQEDSAVYLCASSLVSREEEQYFGPGTRLTVT.

The chain employs TRBV7-9 and TRBJ2-1, with 7 bases aligning to TRBD2. V was pared by 5 bases and J by 3 bases, with 10 bases of the junction left unmatched. Per germline, CDR1 SEHNR and CDR2 FQNEAQ (reference sequence). The CDR3 consists of 16 residues. The CDR3 coding sequence is TGTGCCAGCAGCCTAAAGGGAGGGAAAGGCTACAATGAGCAGTTCTTC. Translation gives CASSLKGGKGYNEQFF.

V gene TRBV27 combines with J gene TRBJ1-4; weak D call: TRBD1 (5 bases). The CDR3 covers 15 residues. Deletions cut 6 bases from V and 5 bases from J, with 16 bases between. CDR1 and CDR2 (germline): MNHEY, SMNVEV (reference sequence). DNA of the CDR3: TGTGCCAGCAGCCTTGGGGCGCTCCCGAATGAAAAACTGTTTTTT. This gives the protein CASSLGALPNEKLFF.

The chain links TRBV5-1 to TRBJ1-6; D perhaps matches TRBD1 (5 bases). Germline V CDR1 and CDR2: SGHRS, YFSETQ. The V and J ends lost 0 bases and 6 bases respectively, with 22 bases between them. The CDR3 totals 19 residues. This CDR3 reads CASSLVEVGAQGGNSPLHF. DNA for the CDR3: TGCGCCAGCAGCTTGGTTGAGGTCGGAGCCCAGGGAGGTAATTCACCCCTCCACTTT.

This chain links TRBV2 with TRBJ2-1; D is possibly TRBD1 (6 bases). Germline CDR1 SNHLY, CDR2 FYNNEI. CDR3 size: 15 residues. The V end was cut by 4 bases, the J end by 7 bases, with 17 bases between. CDR3 bases: TGTGCCAGCAGTGTCGGTGGGGGCCAGGTAAATGAGCAGTTCTTC. Amino acids: CASSVGGGQVNEQFF.

This clone qualifies as medium-sized. This chain connects TRBV5-6 to TRBJ1-1; 8 bases are a match to TRBD1. The ends lost 2 bases at V and 5 bases at J; junction bases unmatched: 5. Per the germline V gene, CDR1 is SGHDT and CDR2 is YYEEEE. This CDR3 comprises 14 residues. The CDR3 bases are TGTGCCAGCAGCTTCGGACAGGGTGGGACTGAAGCTTTCTTT. It encodes CASSFGQGGTEAFF. Together with reference TRBV5-6 and TRBJ1-1, the CDR3 gives the full variable domain: DAGVTQSPTHLIKTRGQQVTLRCSPKSGHDTVSWYQQALGQGPQFIFQYYEEEERQRGNFPDRFSGHQFPNYSSELNVNALLLGDSALYLCASSFGQGGTEAFFGQGTRLTVV.

The chain links TRBV25-1 to TRBJ1-4; tentative D call: TRBD1 (5 bases). V shed 9 bases and J shed 8 bases, with 16 bases lying between them. From germline, CDR1 is MGHDK and CDR2 SYGVNS. The CDR3 is 13 residues long. CDR3 nucleotide sequence: TGTGCCAGGATACAGGCCGGGGGGGAAAAACTGTTTTTT. Amino acid sequence: CARIQAGGEKLFF.

The chain joins TRBV21-1 to TRBJ2-3; TRBD1, as called in the table, went unchecked against the DNA. TRBV21-1 is termed a pseudogene. The CDR3 runs to 13 residues. The CDR3 protein is CASSTGRTDTQYF. DNA for the CDR3: TGTGCCAGCAGCACAGGGCGCACAGATACGCAGTATTTT.

This chain connects TRBV6-4 to TRBJ2-3; TRBD2 aligns across 10 bases. The CDR3 is 18 residues long. Germline values: CDR1 MRHNA, CDR2 SNTAGT. V was pared by 8 bases and J by 1 base, with 15 bases of the junction left unmatched. The CDR3 loop reads CASPVTWLAGACTDTQYF. In nucleotides, the CDR3 is TGTGCCAGCCCAGTGACGTGGCTAGCGGGGGCTTGCACAGATACGCAGTATTTT.

This clone has a handful of counts. The V and J genes are TRBV25-1 and TRBJ2-2; possible D gene TRBD2, 6 bases. From germline, CDR1 is MGHDK and CDR2 SYGVNS. The CDR3 length is 15 residues. V was pared by 4 bases and J by 5 bases, with 14 bases between. CDR3 residues: CASSASAAGTGELFF. The CDR3 DNA is TGTGCCAGCAGTGCATCCGCTGCGGGGACCGGGGAGCTGTTTTTT.

The chain carries TRBV4-1 and TRBJ2-2; D gene ambiguous. Trimming stripped 1 base from V and 6 bases from J, with 21 bases between. CDR3 length: 18 amino acids. Looked up from germline, CDR1 is MGHRA and CDR2 is YSYEKL. In DNA form, the CDR3 reads TGCGCCAGCAGCCAAGTACACGGTGCTGGGCCTCTTCCCGGGGAGCTGTTTTTT. It yields the protein CASSQVHGAGPLPGELFF.

The chain employs TRBV5-1 and TRBJ2-3, with TRBD2 identical over 10 bases. Germline V gives CDR1 SGHRS, CDR2 YFSETQ. This CDR3 comprises 16 residues. V was pared by 0 bases and J by 2 bases, with 3 bases of the junction left unmatched. CDR3 region: CASSLGLAGATDTQYF. CDR3 DNA: TGCGCCAGCAGCTTGGGGCTAGCGGGGGCCACAGATACGCAGTATTTT.

CDR3 DNA: TGTGCCAGCAGTTACATGTCAGACTCCTATAATTCACCCCTCCACTTT. Its translation is CASSYMSDSYNSPLHF. This sequence joins TRBV6-5 and TRBJ1-6, with D hard to call. The CDR3 totals 16 residues. Germline loops: CDR1 MNHEY, CDR2 SVGAGI. The V gene lost 2 bases and the J gene lost 0 bases, with 8 bases spanning the gap.

The CDR3 bases are TGTGCCAGCAGTTCCGTCTTACAGGGGGGGGGTCAGCCCCAGCATTTT. Translation: CASSSVLQGGGQPQHF. This sequence joins TRBV27 and TRBJ1-5, with 8 bases that match TRBD1. Per the germline V gene, CDR1 is MNHEY and CDR2 is SMNVEV (reference sequence). J lost 6 bases, V lost 4 bases, and 11 bases had no gene match. CDR3 length: 16 residues.

The chain employs TRBV7-2 and TRBJ2-2, with D unclear. CDR1 and CDR2 (germline): SGHTA, FQGNSA. This CDR3 contains 13 residues. Trimming shortened V by 5 bases and J by 6 bases, and 10 bases separated the two germline ends. CDR3 nucleotides: TGTGCCAGCAGCCCCGTTTCCGCCGGGGAGCTGTTTTTT. It is translated as CASSPVSAGELFF. Full variable domain (rest looked up from reference TRBV7-2 and TRBJ2-2): GAGVSQSPSNKVTEKGKDVELRCDPISGHTALYWYRQSLGQGLEFLIYFQGNSAPDKSGLPSDRFSAERTGGSVSTLTIQRTQQEDSAVYLCASSPVSAGELFFGEGSRLTVL.

This clone was found a few times. This sequence joins TRBV6-1 and TRBJ2-7; perhaps TRBD1 as D (6 bases). V was clipped by 4 bases and J by 0 bases, with 13 bases between them. Per the germline V gene, CDR1 is MNHNS and CDR2 is SASEGT. The CDR3 totals 15 residues. The CDR3 loop is CASSVTGQSSYEQYF. The CDR3 coding sequence is TGTGCCAGCAGTGTCACAGGGCAAAGCTCCTACGAGCAGTACTTC.

This chain links TRBV19 with TRBJ1-5, with TRBD1 identical over 7 bases. The junction had 4 bases not matched to a gene; V was cut back by 5 bases and J by 9 bases. The CDR3 extends over 12 amino acids. Germline V lookup: CDR1 LNHDA, CDR2 SQIVND (reference sequence). CDR3 DNA: TGTGCCAGTAGTGGGACAGAGGGGCCCCAGCATTTT. Encoded protein: CASSGTEGPQHF.

The chain joins TRBV6-6 to TRBJ2-5; 14 bases are a match to TRBD2. Near its end, the DNA agrees better with TRBJ2-7, so the J call may be wrong. CDR1 MNHNY and CDR2 SVGAGI come from the germline V gene (reference sequence). The CDR3 contains 15 residues. The CDR3 sequence: CASRGLAGVGYEQYF. CDR3 coding DNA: TGTGCCAGCAGGGGACTAGCGGGGGTTGGCTACGAGCAGTACTTC.

The chain has TRBV18 and TRBJ1-4; D might be TRBD1 (5 bases). Trimming left V 1 base short and J 6 bases short, with 18 bases between. Germline V CDR1 and CDR2: KGHSH, LQKENI. This CDR3 is built from 17 residues. The DNA of the CDR3 is TGTGCCAGCTCACCACTTCCAGGGAAGGTTACGGATGAAAAACTGTTTTTT. Translation: CASSPLPGKVTDEKLFF.

The rearrangement links TRBV28 to TRBJ1-1; perhaps TRBD1 as D (6 bases). Germline assignment: CDR1 MDHEN and CDR2 SYDVKM. Trimming cost V 6 bases and J 5 bases, with 10 bases left between them. This CDR3 spans 12 amino acids. CDR3: CASRLRGTEAFF. In DNA, the CDR3 is TGTGCCAGCAGACTCAGGGGAACTGAAGCTTTCTTT.

The chain couples TRBV19 to TRBJ2-2, with 11 bases aligning to TRBD1. CDR1 is LNHDA, CDR2 SQIVND, per germline (reference sequence). V gave up 4 bases and J gave up 3 bases; unmatched junction bases: 1. CDR3 length: 15 residues. CDR3 bases: TGTGCCAGTAGTAGGACAGGGGGCGACACCGGGGAGCTGTTTTTT. Its protein is CASSRTGGDTGELFF.

Only a few counts were recorded for this clone. The J gene is TRBJ2-7, the V gene TRBV11-2; no firm D call. Trimming cost V 4 bases and J 12 bases, with 13 bases left between them. Germline values: CDR1 SGHAT, CDR2 FQNNGV. The CDR3 has 11 amino acids. CDR3 region: CASSSGSFSYF. CDR3 nucleotide sequence: TGTGCCAGCAGCTCCGGGTCCTTTTCGTACTTC. The variable domain in full, with the rest retrieved from reference TRBV11-2 and TRBJ2-7, is EAGVAQSPRYKIIEKRQSVAFWCNPISGHATLYWYQQILGQGPKLLIQFQNNGVVDDSQLPKDRFSAERLKGVDSTLKIQPAKLEDSAVYLCASSSGSFSYFGPGTRLTVT.

This chain uses TRBV7-3 with TRBJ2-3; 8 bases map to TRBD2. The junction had 7 bases not matched to a gene; V was cut back by 2 bases and J by 0 bases. Germline CDR1 SGHTA, CDR2 FQGTGA. CDR3 size: 17 residues. The chain's CDR3 is CASSLLERGPSTDTQYF. The CDR3 DNA sequence: TGTGCCAGCAGCTTATTGGAGCGGGGGCCGAGCACAGATACGCAGTATTTT.